The next 10 T cell receptor beta chains were all read from a single sample in a study of vaccination and CD4 T cells after COVID-19. The treatment here: roughly 11-day PBMC culture with coronavirus spike peptide pools or control peptides (ViraFEST assay). Harvesting of the unexposed donor's CD4+ T cells predated the COVID-19 pandemic (2011-2018). These TCRs are of unknown antigen specificity. Sequenced with the Oncomine TCR Beta short-read assay was DNA taken from cultured CD4+ T cells. Genomic DNA was drawn out of CD4+ T cells grown in culture. Each CDR3 protein gets one entry after TCRdb re-called the PCR reads with MiXCR. The sample lists about 7,300 distinct CDR3 sequences, over 25% seen once, with 14% in the top ten. Source material: CD4+ T cells from blood, cultured in vitro. Every receptor here comes from a human donor in good health.

The chain employs TRBV20-1 and TRBJ1-2; no firm D call. V dropped 1 base and J dropped 8 bases, with 11 bases sitting between them. The CDR3 runs to 12 residues. In germline, CDR1 is DFQATT, CDR2 SNEGSKA (reference sequence). Here the CDR3 reads CSARAEPGGYTF. The CDR3, as DNA: TGCAGTGCTAGAGCCGAACCGGGAGGCTACACCTTC.

The table lists this clonotype with a count of one. V usage is TRBV11-2 and J usage is TRBJ2-7, with D perhaps TRBD2 (6 bases). Germline V gene lookup returns CDR1 SGHAT and CDR2 FQNNGV. This CDR3 spans 13 amino acids. The ends were cut back, 0 bases at V and 5 bases at J, with 8 bases in the middle. The CDR3 sequence: CASSLEGRNEQYF. The CDR3 DNA is TGTGCCAGCAGCTTAGAGGGGAGGAACGAGCAGTACTTC.

This chain uses TRBV6-1 with TRBJ1-5; D unresolved. This CDR3 has 16 amino acids. CDR1 and CDR2 (germline): MNHNS, SASEGT. With 1 base removed from V and 0 bases from J, the gap between germline ends came to 10 bases. The CDR3 DNA follows: TGTGCCAGCAGTGAAGTTGTAGGGAATAGCAATCAGCCCCAGCATTTT. Translation gives CASSEVVGNSNQPQHF.

The chain recombines TRBV6-5 with TRBJ2-7; a weak D match, TRBD1 (6 bases). CDR3 size: 12 residues. With 4 bases removed from V and 2 bases from J, the gap between germline ends came to 6 bases. The germline V gene has CDR1 MNHEY and CDR2 SVGAGI. This CDR3 is CASSSGAYEQYF. The CDR3 nucleotides are TGTGCCAGCAGTTCAGGGGCCTACGAGCAGTACTTC.

The DNA of the CDR3 is TGTGCCTGGCAGACAGGGGGAGTCCCCGCCCAGTACTTC. It is translated as CAWQTGGVPAQYF. V is TRBV30 and J is TRBJ2-5; 9 bases are shared with TRBD1. Germline V gene lookup returns CDR1 GTSNPN and CDR2 SVGIG (reference sequence). With V trimmed by 5 bases and J by 9 bases, 10 bases remained unmatched. The CDR3 has 13 residues.

The chain uses TRBV11-2 and TRBJ2-5, with TRBD2 identical over 8 bases. The junction had 13 bases not matched to a gene; V was cut back by 4 bases and J by 6 bases. CDR1 is SGHAT, CDR2 FQNNGV, per germline. CDR3 length: 16 residues. CDR3 protein: CASSSLRGAETKTQYF. CDR3 nucleotides: TGTGCCAGCAGCTCTCTGCGGGGGGCCGAGACTAAGACCCAGTACTTC.

This rearrangement joins TRBV28 to TRBJ1-1; 10 nucleotides match TRBD1. The V gene end was trimmed by 6 bases and the J gene end by 5 bases; junction bases not matched to a gene: 9. Germline CDR1 MDHEN, CDR2 SYDVKM. The CDR3 loop spans 15 amino acids. CDR3 sequence: CASRPRQGAYTEAFF. The CDR3 coding sequence is TGTGCCAGCAGACCTAGACAGGGGGCGTATACTGAAGCTTTCTTT.

This chain joins TRBV6-5 and TRBJ2-1; 13 bases match TRBD2. This CDR3 is 18 amino acids long. V was pared by 2 bases and J by 4 bases, with 8 bases of the junction left unmatched. CDR1 is MNHEY and CDR2 is SVGAGI in the germline V gene. The CDR3 region has the DNA TGTGCCAGCAGTTACCCAGGGACTAGCGGGATTGTTTACAATGAGCAGTTCTTC. It yields the protein CASSYPGTSGIVYNEQFF.

This clonotype is classed as medium-sized (0.01 to 0.1%). V and J are TRBV4-3 and TRBJ1-2; the D gene is possibly TRBD1 (5 bases). The CDR3 sequence is 13 residues long. V was shortened by 5 bases and J by 2 bases, with 9 bases between the two germline ends. The germline V gene has CDR1 LGHNA and CDR2 YSLEER. The chain's CDR3 is CASSSEGNYGYTF. The CDR3, as DNA: TGCGCCAGCAGCTCCGAGGGGAACTATGGCTACACCTTC.

Only a few counts were recorded for this clonotype. V is TRBV18 and J is TRBJ1-5; D perhaps matches TRBD1 (5 bases). This CDR3 is 13 amino acids long. Germline V gives CDR1 KGHSH, CDR2 LQKENI. Deletions cut 3 bases from V and 5 bases from J, with 8 bases between. CDR3 nucleotide sequence: TGTGCCAGCTCACCCCAGGGAGATCAGCCCCAGCATTTT. This translates into CASSPQGDQPQHF.